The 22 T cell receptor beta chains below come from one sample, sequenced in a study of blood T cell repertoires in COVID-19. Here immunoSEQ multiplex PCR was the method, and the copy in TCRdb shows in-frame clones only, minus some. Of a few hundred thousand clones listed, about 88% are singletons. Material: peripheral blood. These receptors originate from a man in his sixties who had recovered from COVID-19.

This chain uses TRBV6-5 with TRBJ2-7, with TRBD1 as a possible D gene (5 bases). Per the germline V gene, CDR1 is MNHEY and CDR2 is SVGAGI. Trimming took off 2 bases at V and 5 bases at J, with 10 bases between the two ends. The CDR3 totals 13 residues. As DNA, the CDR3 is TGTGCCAGCAGTTACGGGGCGACCGACGAGCAGTACTTC. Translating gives CASSYGATDEQYF.

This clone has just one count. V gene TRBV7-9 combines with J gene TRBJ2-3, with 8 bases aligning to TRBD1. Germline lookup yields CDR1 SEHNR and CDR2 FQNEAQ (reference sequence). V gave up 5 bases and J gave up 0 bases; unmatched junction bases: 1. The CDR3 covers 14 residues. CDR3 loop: CASSRTGSTDTQYF. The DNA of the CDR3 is TGTGCCAGCAGCCGGACAGGGAGCACAGATACGCAGTATTTT. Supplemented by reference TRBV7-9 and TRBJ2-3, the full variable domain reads DTGVSQNPRHKITKRGQNVTFRCDPISEHNRLYWYRQTLGQGPEFLTYFQNEAQLEKSRLLSDRFSAERPKGSFSTLEIQRTEQGDSAMYLCASSRTGSTDTQYFGPGTRLTVL.

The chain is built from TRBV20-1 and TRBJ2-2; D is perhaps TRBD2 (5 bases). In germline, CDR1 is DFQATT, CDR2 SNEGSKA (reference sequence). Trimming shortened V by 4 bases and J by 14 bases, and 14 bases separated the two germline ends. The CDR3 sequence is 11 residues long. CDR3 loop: CSANNPRGLFF. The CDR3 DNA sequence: TGCAGTGCTAACAATCCACGGGGTCTGTTTTTT.

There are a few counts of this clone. The CDR3 sequence is CASSSRGLATYNEQFF. For the CDR3, the DNA is TGTGCCAGCAGCTCTAGGGGACTAGCCACCTACAATGAGCAGTTCTTC. The chain has TRBV13 and TRBJ2-1; 9 bases match TRBD2. CDR1 is PRHDT, CDR2 FYEKMQ, per germline (reference sequence). The CDR3 has 16 amino acids. V gave up 4 bases and J gave up 2 bases; unmatched junction bases: 6.

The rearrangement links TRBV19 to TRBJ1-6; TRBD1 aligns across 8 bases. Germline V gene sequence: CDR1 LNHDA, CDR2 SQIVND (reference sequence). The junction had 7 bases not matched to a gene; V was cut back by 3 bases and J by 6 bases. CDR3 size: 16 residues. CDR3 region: CASSINGQGPNSPLHF. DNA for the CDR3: TGTGCCAGTAGTATTAACGGACAGGGACCTAATTCACCCCTCCACTTT.

The CDR3 coding sequence is TGTGCCAGCAGCCAAGTCCCCCCTGCGGGGGGGTCGGAGCTGTTTTTT. Its translation: CASSQVPPAGGSELFF. This sequence joins TRBV3-1 (or the pseudogene TRBV3-2) and TRBJ2-2, with 9 bases matching TRBD2. J lost 10 bases, V lost 1 base, and 10 bases had no gene match. The V gene's germline CDR1 is LGHDT and CDR2 YNNKEL (reference sequence). The CDR3 consists of 16 residues.

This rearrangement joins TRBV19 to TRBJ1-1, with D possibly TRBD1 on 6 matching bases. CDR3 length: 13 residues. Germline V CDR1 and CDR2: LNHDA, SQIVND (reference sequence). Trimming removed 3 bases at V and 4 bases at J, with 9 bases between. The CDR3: CASSIGGFTEAFF. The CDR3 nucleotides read TGTGCCAGTAGTATTGGGGGCTTCACTGAAGCTTTCTTT.

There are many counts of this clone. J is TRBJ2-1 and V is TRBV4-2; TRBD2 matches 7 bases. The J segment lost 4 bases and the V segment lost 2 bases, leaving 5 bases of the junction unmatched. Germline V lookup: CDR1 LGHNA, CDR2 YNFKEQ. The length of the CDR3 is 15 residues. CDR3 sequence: CASSQPLGGYNEQFF. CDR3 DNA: TGTGCCAGCAGCCAACCGTTGGGAGGGTACAATGAGCAGTTCTTC.

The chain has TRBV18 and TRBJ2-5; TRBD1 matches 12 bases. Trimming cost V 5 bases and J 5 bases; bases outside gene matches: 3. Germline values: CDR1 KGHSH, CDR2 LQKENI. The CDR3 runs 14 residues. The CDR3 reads CASSGTGGAETQYF. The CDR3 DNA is TGTGCCAGCTCAGGGACAGGGGGCGCGGAGACCCAGTACTTC.

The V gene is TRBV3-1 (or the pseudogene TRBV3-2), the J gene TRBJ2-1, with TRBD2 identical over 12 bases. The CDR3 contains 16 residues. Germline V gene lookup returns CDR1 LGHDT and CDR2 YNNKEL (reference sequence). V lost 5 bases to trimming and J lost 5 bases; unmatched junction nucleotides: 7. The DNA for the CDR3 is TGTGCCAGCAGCTTCCGGACTAGCGGGGCCCACAATGAGCAGTTCTTC. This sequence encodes CASSFRTSGAHNEQFF.

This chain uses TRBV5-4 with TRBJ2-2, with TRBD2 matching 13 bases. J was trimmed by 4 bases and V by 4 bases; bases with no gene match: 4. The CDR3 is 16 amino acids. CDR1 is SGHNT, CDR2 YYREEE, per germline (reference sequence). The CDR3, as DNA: TGTGCCAGCAGCCCGGGGACTAGCGGGATCACCGGGGAGCTGTTTTTT. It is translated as CASSPGTSGITGELFF.

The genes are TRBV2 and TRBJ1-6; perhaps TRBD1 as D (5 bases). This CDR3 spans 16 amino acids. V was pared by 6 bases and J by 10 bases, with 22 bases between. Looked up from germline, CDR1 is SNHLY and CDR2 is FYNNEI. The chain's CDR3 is CASSLEGVGSRSPLHF. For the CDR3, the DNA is TGTGCCAGCAGCCTCGAAGGGGTGGGTTCTCGATCACCCCTCCACTTT.

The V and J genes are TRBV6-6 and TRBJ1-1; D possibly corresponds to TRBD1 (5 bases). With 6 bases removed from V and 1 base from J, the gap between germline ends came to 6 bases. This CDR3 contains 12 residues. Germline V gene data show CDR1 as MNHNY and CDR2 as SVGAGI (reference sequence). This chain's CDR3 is CASRGGNTEAFF. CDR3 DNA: TGTGCCAGCAGGGGGGGGAACACTGAAGCTTTCTTT.

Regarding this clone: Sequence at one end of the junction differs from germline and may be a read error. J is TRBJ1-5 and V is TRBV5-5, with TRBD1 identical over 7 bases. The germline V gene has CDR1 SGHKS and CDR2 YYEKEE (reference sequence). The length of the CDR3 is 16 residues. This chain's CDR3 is CASSFKPQGSSQPQHF. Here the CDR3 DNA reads TGTGCCAGCAGCTTCAAGCCACAGGGGAGCAGTCAGCCCCAGCATTTT.

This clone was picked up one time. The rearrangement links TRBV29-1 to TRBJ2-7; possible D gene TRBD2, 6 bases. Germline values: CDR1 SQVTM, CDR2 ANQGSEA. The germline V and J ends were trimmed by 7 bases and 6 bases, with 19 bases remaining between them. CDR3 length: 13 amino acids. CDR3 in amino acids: CSAVGGAGLEQYF. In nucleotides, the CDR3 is TGCAGCGCTGTCGGTGGTGCGGGGCTCGAGCAGTACTTC.

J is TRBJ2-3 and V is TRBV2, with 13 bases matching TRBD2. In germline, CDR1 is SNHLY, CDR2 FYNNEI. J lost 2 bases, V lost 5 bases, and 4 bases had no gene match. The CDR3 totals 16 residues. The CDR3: CASSPGLAGSTDTQYF. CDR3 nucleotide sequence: TGTGCCAGCAGTCCGGGACTAGCGGGGTCCACAGATACGCAGTATTTT.

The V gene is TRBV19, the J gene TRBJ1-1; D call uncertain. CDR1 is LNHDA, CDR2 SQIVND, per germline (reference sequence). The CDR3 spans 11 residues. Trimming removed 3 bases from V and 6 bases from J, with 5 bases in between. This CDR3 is CASSIFAEAFF. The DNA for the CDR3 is TGTGCCAGTAGTATTTTCGCTGAAGCTTTCTTT.

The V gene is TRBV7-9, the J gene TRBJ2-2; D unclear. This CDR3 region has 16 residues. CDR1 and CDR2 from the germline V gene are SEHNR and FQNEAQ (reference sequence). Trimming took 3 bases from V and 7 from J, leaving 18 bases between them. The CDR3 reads CASSFLSLGRSGELFF. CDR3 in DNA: TGTGCCAGCAGCTTTTTATCTTTGGGCCGAAGCGGGGAGCTGTTTTTT.

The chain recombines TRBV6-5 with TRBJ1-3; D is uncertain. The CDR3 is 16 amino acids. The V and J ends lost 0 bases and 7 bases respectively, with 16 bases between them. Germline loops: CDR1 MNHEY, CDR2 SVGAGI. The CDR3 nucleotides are TGTGCCAGCAGTTACTCGAGGGCAGGCACTAGTAACACCATATATTTT. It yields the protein CASSYSRAGTSNTIYF.

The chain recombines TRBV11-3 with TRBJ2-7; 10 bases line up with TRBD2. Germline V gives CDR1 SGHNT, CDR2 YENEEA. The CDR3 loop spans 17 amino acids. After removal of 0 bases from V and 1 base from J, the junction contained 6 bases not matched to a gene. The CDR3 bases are TGTGCCAGCAGCTTAGATCGGAGCGGGGGGGCTTCCTACGAGCAGTACTTC. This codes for CASSLDRSGGASYEQYF.

The CDR3 DNA sequence: TGCGCCAGCAGCTTAGGGGCTGATACGCAGTATTTT. Protein product: CASSLGADTQYF. V usage is TRBV5-1 and J usage is TRBJ2-3, with D perhaps matching TRBD1 (5 bases). Deletions cut 2 bases from V and 6 bases from J, with 7 bases between. Looked up from germline, CDR1 is SGHRS and CDR2 is YFSETQ. The CDR3 is made up of 12 amino acids.

In nucleotides, the CDR3 is TGTGCCAGCAGCTTGGGACAGACCTCTTATGGGGCCAACGTCCTGACTTTC. It codes for CASSLGQTSYGANVLTF. This chain joins TRBV5-8 and TRBJ2-6, with D tentatively TRBD1 (5 bases). The CDR3 sequence is 17 residues long. V shed 0 bases and J shed 3 bases, with 13 bases lying between them. Germline-derived CDR1 and CDR2 are SGHTS and YDEGEE.